The 23 T cell receptor beta chains below all came from one sample that was sequenced in a study of beta chain features in type 1 diabetes. Study-level results: Moderate yet significant TCRB CDR3 shortening was seen in Type 1 diabetes patients in all four CD4+ subsets.

All of the isolated RNA was reverse transcribed, so expressed TCRB transcripts were sequenced. Profiled with immunoSEQ multiplex PCR; TCRdb holds only in-frame clones, not every one. Among roughly 140,000 clones listed, 10% were seen once. Antigens of these TCRs are unknown. The sequenced sample consisted of central memory CD4+ T cells from blood. The receptors shown here come from a man aged 25 to 45 with type 1 diabetes.

This clone was recorded a few times. The chain joins TRBV4-3 to TRBJ2-6; no reliable D call. CDR3 length: 19 amino acids. V dropped 4 bases and J dropped 0 bases, with 19 bases sitting between them. Germline loops: CDR1 LGHNA, CDR2 YSLEER. The CDR3 here is CASSPTGWAESSGANVLTF. The CDR3 nucleotides read TGCGCCAGCAGCCCCACTGGGTGGGCCGAGAGCTCTGGGGCCAACGTCCTGACTTTC.

The chain links TRBV18 to TRBJ2-6; D uncertain. The V end was cut by 4 bases, the J end by 3 bases, with 13 bases between. Germline V lookup: CDR1 KGHSH, CDR2 LQKENI. The CDR3 loop spans 16 amino acids. The CDR3: CASSLQTRFGANVLTF. In DNA, the CDR3 is TGTGCCAGCTCACTCCAGACACGGTTTGGGGCCAACGTCCTGACTTTC.

The V gene is TRBV5-4, the J gene TRBJ2-3; perhaps TRBD2 as D (5 bases). The V and J ends lost 3 bases and 4 bases respectively, with 18 bases between them. The CDR3 runs to 16 residues. From germline, CDR1 is SGHNT and CDR2 YYREEE (reference sequence). The CDR3 coding sequence is TGTGCCAGCAGCTACGACTCAATAGGACTGTCAGATACGCAGTATTTT. Its translation: CASSYDSIGLSDTQYF.

The chain employs TRBV11-1 and TRBJ2-1; 7 bases agree with TRBD1. CDR1 SGHAT and CDR2 FQDESV come from the germline V gene (reference sequence). The CDR3 consists of 13 residues. Losses at the gene ends were 5 bases for V and 7 bases for J; bases not matched to a gene: 5. The CDR3, as DNA: TGTGCCAGCAGCCTGGACAGGTGGAATGAGCAGTTCTTC. Translated, it gives CASSLDRWNEQFF.

CDR3 amino acids: CASSQDLRSEAFF. DNA of the CDR3: TGCGCCAGCAGCCAAGATCTGAGGTCGGAAGCTTTCTTT. The V gene is TRBV4-3, the J gene TRBJ1-1, with D unresolved. With 0 bases removed from V and 8 bases from J, the gap between germline ends came to 10 bases. Germline CDR1 reads LGHNA; CDR2 reads YSLEER. This CDR3 region has 13 residues.

The gene calls are TRBV4-2 and TRBJ1-5, with D hard to call. V was clipped by 5 bases and J by 11 bases, with 13 bases between them. Per germline, CDR1 LGHNA and CDR2 YNFKEQ. CDR3 size: 12 residues. CDR3 in amino acids: CASSYDSGAQHF. The CDR3 DNA reads TGTGCCAGCAGCTACGACTCCGGGGCCCAGCATTTT.

This clone was seen a few times. The rearrangement joins TRBV30 to TRBJ2-1, with TRBD1 matching over 10 bases. This CDR3 has 16 residues. The V and J ends lost 0 bases and 8 bases, in that order; junction bases with no gene match: 10. From germline, CDR1 is GTSNPN and CDR2 SVGIG (reference sequence). In DNA, the CDR3 is TGTGCCTGGAGTGTACTCTCTCCGGGACAGGGGCATGAGCAGTTCTTC. As protein: CAWSVLSPGQGHEQFF.

The chain joins TRBV18 to TRBJ2-6; D is unclear. V lost 3 bases to trimming and J lost 4 bases, with 16 bases between them. CDR3 size: 17 residues. Germline values: CDR1 KGHSH, CDR2 LQKENI. The CDR3 nucleotides are TGTGCCAGCTCACCGGTTCAGGCAGAGTCAGGGGCCAACGTCCTGACTTTC. Translation gives CASSPVQAESGANVLTF.

This clone showed up just a few times. The V call is TRBV15, the J call TRBJ2-3; 9 bases match TRBD2. The J segment lost 0 bases and the V segment lost 5 bases, leaving 9 bases of the junction unmatched. The germline V gene encodes CDR1 LNHNV and CDR2 YYDKDF (reference sequence). There are 17 residues in the CDR3. CDR3 sequence (DNA): TGTGCCACCAGCGTTTCGACTAGCGGATCTAGCACAGATACGCAGTATTTT. As protein: CATSVSTSGSSTDTQYF.

This clone was found once. This rearrangement joins TRBV11-1 to TRBJ2-7, with TRBD1 matching 7 bases. V lost 5 bases, J lost 2 bases, and 6 bases stayed unmatched. The CDR3 is made up of 14 amino acids. Germline V gene data show CDR1 as SGHAT and CDR2 as FQDESV (reference sequence). The CDR3 reads CASSDSGGTYEQYF. The CDR3 DNA reads TGTGCCAGCAGCGACTCAGGGGGTACCTACGAGCAGTACTTC.

V and J are TRBV29-1 and TRBJ1-1; TRBD1 might be the D (5 bases). This CDR3 contains 12 residues. With 1 base removed from V and 11 bases from J, the gap between germline ends came to 14 bases. The germline V gene has CDR1 SQVTM and CDR2 ANQGSEA. CDR3 nucleotides: TGCAGCGTTGAAGGGGCGGGGGGGTCCGCTTTCTTT. It specifies CSVEGAGGSAFF.

The J gene is TRBJ2-1, the V gene TRBV29-1; 7 bases are shared with TRBD2. In germline, CDR1 is SQVTM, CDR2 ANQGSEA. V was pared by 4 bases and J by 6 bases, with 3 bases of the junction left unmatched. This CDR3 region has 12 residues. The CDR3 sequence is CSVGGGSNEQFF. CDR3 DNA: TGCAGCGTTGGGGGGGGTAGCAATGAGCAGTTCTTC.

The chain recombines TRBV6-5 with TRBJ2-2, with 7 nucleotides matching TRBD1. V trimming: 5 bases; J trimming: 7 bases; junction bases outside the gene matches: 4. The CDR3 length is 13 residues. Germline CDR1 is MNHEY and CDR2 is SVGAGI. The CDR3 sequence: CASSPTGYGELFF. The CDR3 DNA reads as TGTGCCAGCAGTCCGACAGGGTACGGGGAGCTGTTTTTT.

V usage is TRBV7-3 and J usage is TRBJ2-1; TRBD2 agrees at 7 bases. The CDR3 runs 13 residues. CDR1 and CDR2 from the germline V gene are SGHTA and FQGTGA. Trimming at V came to 2 bases and at J to 5 bases, leaving 0 bases not matched to a gene. In DNA, the CDR3 is TGTGCCAGCAGCTTAGCGGGAGACAATGAGCAGTTCTTC. Amino acid sequence: CASSLAGDNEQFF.

This clone was detected a few times. In DNA, the CDR3 is TGTGCCAGCAGCTTCCAAAGAGGTGTAGAGCAGTACTTC. It encodes CASSFQRGVEQYF. The chain recombines TRBV13 with TRBJ2-7, with D unresolved. The germline V gene encodes CDR1 PRHDT and CDR2 FYEKMQ (reference sequence). Trimming shortened V by 3 bases and J by 7 bases, and 13 bases separated the two germline ends. CDR3 length equals 13 residues.

This chain connects TRBV7-9 to TRBJ1-2; TRBD1 might be the D (5 bases). V was pared by 9 bases and J by 4 bases, with 12 bases between. Germline V CDR1 and CDR2: SEHNR, FQNEAQ (reference sequence). The CDR3 totals 12 residues. CDR3 residues: CASTQGGYGYTF. In DNA form, the CDR3 reads TGTGCCAGTACCCAGGGCGGCTATGGCTACACCTTC.

The table lists this clone with a count of one. J is TRBJ1-1 and V is TRBV6-4; 7 positions agree with TRBD1. This CDR3 is 15 amino acids long. The V gene's germline CDR1 is MRHNA and CDR2 SNTAGT. After removal of 0 bases from V and 5 bases from J, the junction contained 6 bases not matched to a gene. The CDR3 spells CASSDSRGRRTEAFF. CDR3 nucleotide sequence: TGTGCCAGCAGTGACTCGAGGGGGCGTCGGACTGAAGCTTTCTTT.

The genes are TRBV2 and TRBJ2-3; D gene unclear. Germline-derived CDR1 and CDR2 are SNHLY and FYNNEI. This CDR3 has 14 amino acids. V was pared by 3 bases and J by 5 bases, with 12 bases between. The CDR3 DNA sequence: TGTGCCAGCAGTGAGTTACAAAGAAGAGATACGCAGTATTTT. It is translated as CASSELQRRDTQYF.

This clone was detected a few times. The V gene is TRBV5-1, the J gene TRBJ2-7; D may be TRBD1 (7 bases). Trimming took 4 bases from V and 0 from J, leaving 14 bases between them. Germline values: CDR1 SGHRS, CDR2 YFSETQ. The CDR3 extends over 15 amino acids. This CDR3 reads CASSAGQSYSYEQYF. The CDR3 DNA sequence: TGCGCCAGCAGCGCGGGACAGAGTTACTCCTACGAGCAGTACTTC.

This chain links TRBV7-2 with TRBJ1-1, with a tentative D call TRBD1 (6 bases). This CDR3 spans 13 amino acids. V shed 6 bases and J shed 1 base, with 9 bases lying between them. Looked up from germline, CDR1 is SGHTA and CDR2 is FQGNSA. The chain's CDR3 is CASRNRANTEAFF. CDR3 sequence (DNA): TGTGCCAGCAGGAACAGGGCGAACACTGAAGCTTTCTTT.

This clone was counted only a few times. The chain links TRBV27 to TRBJ2-7, with a possible D match to TRBD2 (5 bases). The CDR3 sequence is 13 residues long. V was cut by 5 bases and J by 7 bases, with 15 bases left in between. The germline CDR1 and CDR2 sequences are MNHEY and SMNVEV (reference sequence). CDR3 nucleotides: TGTGCCAGCAGTCCCCCGGGGTGGCGTGAGCAGTACTTC. This sequence encodes CASSPPGWREQYF.

The chain uses TRBV7-3 and TRBJ2-7; D not resolved. CDR1 and CDR2 from the germline V gene are SGHTA and FQGTGA. V gave up 2 bases and J gave up 3 bases, with 8 bases separating them. This CDR3 comprises 13 residues. The CDR3 DNA follows: TGTGCCAGCAGCTTATTCGGAGACTACGAGCAGTACTTC. It codes for CASSLFGDYEQYF. The whole variable domain, filled in from reference TRBV7-3 and TRBJ2-7, reads GAGVSQTPSNKVTEKGKYVELRCDPISGHTALYWYRQSLGQGPEFLIYFQGTGAADDSGLPNDRFFAVRPEGSVSTLKIQRTERGDSAVYLCASSLFGDYEQYFGPGTRLTVT.

V usage is TRBV5-6 and J usage is TRBJ2-7; a weak D match, TRBD1 (6 bases). The CDR3 contains 14 residues. Trimming removed 0 bases at V and 5 bases at J, with 12 bases between. The germline V gene encodes CDR1 SGHDT and CDR2 YYEEEE. CDR3 region: CASSLGQGIHEQYF. In DNA, the CDR3 is TGTGCCAGCAGCTTGGGGCAGGGGATCCACGAGCAGTACTTC.